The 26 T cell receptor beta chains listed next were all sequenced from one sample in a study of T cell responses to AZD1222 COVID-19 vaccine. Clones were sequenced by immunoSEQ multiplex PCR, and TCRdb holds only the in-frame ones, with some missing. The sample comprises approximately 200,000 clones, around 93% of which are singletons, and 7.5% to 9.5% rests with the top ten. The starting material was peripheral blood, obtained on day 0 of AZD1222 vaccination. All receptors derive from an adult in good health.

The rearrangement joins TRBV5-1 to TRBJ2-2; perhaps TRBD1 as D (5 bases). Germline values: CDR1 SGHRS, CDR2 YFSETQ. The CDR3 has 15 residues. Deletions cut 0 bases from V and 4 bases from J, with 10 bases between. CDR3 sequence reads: CASSLDPDITGELFF. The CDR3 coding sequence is TGCGCCAGCAGCTTGGATCCGGACATCACCGGGGAGCTGTTTTTT.

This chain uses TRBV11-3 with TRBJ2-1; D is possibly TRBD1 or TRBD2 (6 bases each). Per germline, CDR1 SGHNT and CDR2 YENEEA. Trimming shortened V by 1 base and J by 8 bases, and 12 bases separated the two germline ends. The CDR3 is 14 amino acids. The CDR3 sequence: CASSLVTGADEQFF. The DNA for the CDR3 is TGTGCCAGCAGCTTAGTAACGGGGGCCGATGAGCAGTTCTTC.

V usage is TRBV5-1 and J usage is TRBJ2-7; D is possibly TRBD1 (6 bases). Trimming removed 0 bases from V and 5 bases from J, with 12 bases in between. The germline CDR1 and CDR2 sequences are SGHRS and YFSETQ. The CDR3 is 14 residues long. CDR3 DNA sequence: TGCGCCAGCAGCTTGGTGGCAGGGGACAACGAGCAGTACTTC. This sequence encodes CASSLVAGDNEQYF. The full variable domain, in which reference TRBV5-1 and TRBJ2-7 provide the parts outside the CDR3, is KAGVTQTPRYLIKTRGQQVTLSCSPISGHRSVSWYQQTPGQGLQFLFEYFSETQRNKGNFPGRFSGRQFSNSRSEMNVSTLELGDSALYLCASSLVAGDNEQYFGPGTRLTVT.

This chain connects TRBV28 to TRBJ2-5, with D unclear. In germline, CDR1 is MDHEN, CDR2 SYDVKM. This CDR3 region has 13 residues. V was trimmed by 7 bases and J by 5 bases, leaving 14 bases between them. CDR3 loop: CASTSAVRETQYF. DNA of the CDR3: TGTGCCAGCACCTCCGCAGTTCGGGAGACCCAGTACTTC.

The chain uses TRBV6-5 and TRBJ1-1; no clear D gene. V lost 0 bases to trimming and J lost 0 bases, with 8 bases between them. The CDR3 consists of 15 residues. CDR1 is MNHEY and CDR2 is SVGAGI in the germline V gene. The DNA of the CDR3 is TGTGCCAGCAGTTACTCGGGAGCACTGAACACTGAAGCTTTCTTT. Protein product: CASSYSGALNTEAFF.

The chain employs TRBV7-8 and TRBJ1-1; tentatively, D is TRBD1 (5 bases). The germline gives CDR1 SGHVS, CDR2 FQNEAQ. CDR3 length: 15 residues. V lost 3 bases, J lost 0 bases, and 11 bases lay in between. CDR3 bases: TGTGCCAGCAGCTTGTCCGGGACGGTGAACACTGAAGCTTTCTTT. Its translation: CASSLSGTVNTEAFF.

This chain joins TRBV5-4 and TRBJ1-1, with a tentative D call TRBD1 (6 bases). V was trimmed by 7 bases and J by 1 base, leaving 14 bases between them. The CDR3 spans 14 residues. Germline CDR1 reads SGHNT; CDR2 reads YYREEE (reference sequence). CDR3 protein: CASGPTGRNTEAFF. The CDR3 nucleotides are TGTGCCAGCGGTCCGACAGGACGGAACACTGAAGCTTTCTTT.

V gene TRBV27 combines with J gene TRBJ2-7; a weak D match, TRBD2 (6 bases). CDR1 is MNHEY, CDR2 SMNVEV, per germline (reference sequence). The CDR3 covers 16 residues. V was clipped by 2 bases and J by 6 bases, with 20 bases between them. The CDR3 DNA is TGTGCCAGCAGTTTAAGGGGTTTGTCGGCGGGGTCCGAGCAGTACTTC. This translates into CASSLRGLSAGSEQYF.

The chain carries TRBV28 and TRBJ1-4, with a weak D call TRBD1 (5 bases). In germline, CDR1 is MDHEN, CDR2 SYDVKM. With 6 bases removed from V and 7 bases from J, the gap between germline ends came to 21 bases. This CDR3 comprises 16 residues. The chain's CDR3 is CASSISMGQGGEKLFF. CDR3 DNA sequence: TGTGCCAGCAGCATATCTATGGGGCAGGGAGGTGAAAAACTGTTTTTT.

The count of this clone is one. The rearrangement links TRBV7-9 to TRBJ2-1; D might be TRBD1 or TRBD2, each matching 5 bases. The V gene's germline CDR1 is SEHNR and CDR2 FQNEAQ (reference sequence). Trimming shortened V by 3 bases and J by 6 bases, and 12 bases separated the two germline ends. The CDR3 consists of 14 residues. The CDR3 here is CASSFRGRGNEQFF. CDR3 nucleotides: TGTGCCAGCAGCTTCCGGGGCCGGGGCAATGAGCAGTTCTTC.

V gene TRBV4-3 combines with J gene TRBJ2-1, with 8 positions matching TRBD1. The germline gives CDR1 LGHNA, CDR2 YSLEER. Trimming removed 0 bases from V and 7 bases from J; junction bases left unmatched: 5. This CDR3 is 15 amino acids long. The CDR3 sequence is CASSQDFRGRNEQFF. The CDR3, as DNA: TGCGCCAGCAGCCAAGACTTCAGGGGGCGGAATGAGCAGTTCTTC.

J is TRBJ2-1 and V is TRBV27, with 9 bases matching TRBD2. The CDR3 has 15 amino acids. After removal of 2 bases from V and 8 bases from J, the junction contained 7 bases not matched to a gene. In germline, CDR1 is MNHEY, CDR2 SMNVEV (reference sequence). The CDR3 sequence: CASSLRLAGLYEQFF. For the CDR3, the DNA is TGTGCCAGCAGTTTAAGGCTAGCGGGACTCTATGAGCAGTTCTTC.

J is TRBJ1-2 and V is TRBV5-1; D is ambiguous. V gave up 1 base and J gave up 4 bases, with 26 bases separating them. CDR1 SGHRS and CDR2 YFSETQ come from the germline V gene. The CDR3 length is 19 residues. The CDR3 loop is CASSLNRFNPTLRLYGYTF. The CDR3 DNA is TGCGCCAGCAGCTTGAATCGATTTAATCCGACTCTACGTCTCTATGGCTACACCTTC.

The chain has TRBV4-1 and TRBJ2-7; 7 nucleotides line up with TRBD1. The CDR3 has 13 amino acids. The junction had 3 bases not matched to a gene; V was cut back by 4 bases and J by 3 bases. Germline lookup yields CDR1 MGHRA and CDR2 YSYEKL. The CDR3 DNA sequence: TGCGCCAGCAGCCCGACAGGGAACTACGAGCAGTACTTC. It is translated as CASSPTGNYEQYF.

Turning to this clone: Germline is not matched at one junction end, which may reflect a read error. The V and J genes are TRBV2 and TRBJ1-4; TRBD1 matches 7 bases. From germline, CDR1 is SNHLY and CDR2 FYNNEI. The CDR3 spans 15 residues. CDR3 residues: CASSEAGQVFEKLFF. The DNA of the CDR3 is TGTGCCAGCAGCGAAGCCGGACAGGTGTTTGAAAAACTGTTTTTT.

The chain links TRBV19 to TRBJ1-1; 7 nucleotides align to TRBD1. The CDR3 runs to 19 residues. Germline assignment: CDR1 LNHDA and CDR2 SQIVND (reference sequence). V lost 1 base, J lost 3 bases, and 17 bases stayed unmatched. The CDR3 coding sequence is TGTGCCAGTAGTATAGCCCCCTCAAATCGCAGGGGGTTTGACACTGAAGCTTTCTTT. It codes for CASSIAPSNRRGFDTEAFF.

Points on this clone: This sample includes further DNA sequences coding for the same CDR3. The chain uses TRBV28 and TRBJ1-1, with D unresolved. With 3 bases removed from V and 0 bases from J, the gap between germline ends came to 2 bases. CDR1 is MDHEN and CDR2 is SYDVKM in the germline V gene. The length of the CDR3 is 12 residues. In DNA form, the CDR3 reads TGTGCCAGCAGTTTGCTGAACACTGAAGCTTTCTTT. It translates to CASSLLNTEAFF.

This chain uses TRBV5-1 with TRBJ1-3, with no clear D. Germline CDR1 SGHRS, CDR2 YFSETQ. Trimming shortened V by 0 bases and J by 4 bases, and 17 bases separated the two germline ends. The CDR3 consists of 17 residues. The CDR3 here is CASSLAEGGSRGNTIYF. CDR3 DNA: TGCGCCAGCAGCTTGGCCGAGGGTGGCTCCCGGGGAAACACCATATATTTT.

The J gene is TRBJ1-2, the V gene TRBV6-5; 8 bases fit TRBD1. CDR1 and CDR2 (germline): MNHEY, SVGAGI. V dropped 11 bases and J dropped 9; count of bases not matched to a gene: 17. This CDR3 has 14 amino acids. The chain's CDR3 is CAAQDRGATMSYTF. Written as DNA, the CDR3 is TGTGCCGCCCAAGACAGGGGCGCAACTATGAGCTACACCTTC.

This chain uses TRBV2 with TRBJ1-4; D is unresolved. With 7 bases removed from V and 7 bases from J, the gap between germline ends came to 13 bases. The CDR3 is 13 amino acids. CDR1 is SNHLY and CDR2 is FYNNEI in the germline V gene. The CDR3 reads CASMEYGSEKLFF. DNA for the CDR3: TGTGCCAGCATGGAGTATGGTAGTGAAAAACTGTTTTTT.

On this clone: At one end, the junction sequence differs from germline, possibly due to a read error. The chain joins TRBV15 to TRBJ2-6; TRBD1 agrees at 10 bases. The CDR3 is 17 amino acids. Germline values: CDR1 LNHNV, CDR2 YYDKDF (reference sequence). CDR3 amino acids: CATSGDRGRGRANVLTF. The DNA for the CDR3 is TGTGCCACCAGCGGAGACAGGGGGCGAGGGAGGGCCAACGTCCTGACTTTC.

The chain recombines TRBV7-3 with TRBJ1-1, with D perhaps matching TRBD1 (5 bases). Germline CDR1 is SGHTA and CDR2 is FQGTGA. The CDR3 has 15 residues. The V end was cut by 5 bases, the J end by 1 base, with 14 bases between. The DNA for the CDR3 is TGTGCCAGCAGCCCACAGAGGGGCTGGAACACTGAAGCTTTCTTT. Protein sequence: CASSPQRGWNTEAFF.

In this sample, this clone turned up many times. Here the CDR3 reads CASRGLAGQGYNEQFF. For the CDR3, the DNA is TGCGCCAGCAGGGGACTAGCGGGACAGGGCTACAATGAGCAGTTCTTC. The chain has TRBV10-2 and TRBJ2-1; 13 nucleotides line up with TRBD2. There are 16 residues in the CDR3. Looked up from germline, CDR1 is WSHSY and CDR2 is SAAADI. V was clipped by 6 bases and J by 3 bases; unmatched bases: 5.

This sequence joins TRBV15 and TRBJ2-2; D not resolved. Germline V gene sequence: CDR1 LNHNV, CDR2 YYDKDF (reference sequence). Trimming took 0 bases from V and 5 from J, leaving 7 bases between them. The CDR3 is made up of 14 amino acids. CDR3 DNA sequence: TGTGCCACCAGCAGAGATCTCAAGACCGGGGAGCTGTTTTTT. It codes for CATSRDLKTGELFF.

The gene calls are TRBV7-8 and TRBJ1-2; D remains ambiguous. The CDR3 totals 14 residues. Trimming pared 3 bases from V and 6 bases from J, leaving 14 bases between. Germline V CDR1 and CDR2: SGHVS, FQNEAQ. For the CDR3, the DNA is TGTGCCAGCAGCTTGGAGCAAGCGGTACATGGCTACACCTTC. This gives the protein CASSLEQAVHGYTF.

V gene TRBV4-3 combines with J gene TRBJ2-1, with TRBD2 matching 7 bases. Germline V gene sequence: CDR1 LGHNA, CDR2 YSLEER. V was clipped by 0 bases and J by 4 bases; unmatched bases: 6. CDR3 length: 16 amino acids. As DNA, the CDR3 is TGCGCCAGCAGCCAAGATTCCAGCGGGATTTACAATGAGCAGTTCTTC. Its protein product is CASSQDSSGIYNEQFF.